This T cell receptor beta chain was sequenced during a study of tumor-infiltrating lymphocytes in primary liver carcinoma listed by TCRdb under 2017. Context from the whole study: Between November 2015 and March 2016, about 5 patients in China with histopathologically diagnosed primary liver carcinoma had surgical resection. The five patients, three men and two women aged 30 to 69 years, had hepatocellular carcinoma (four) or combined HCC and intrahepatic cholangiocarcinoma (one). The tumors of the five patients were staged as T1-T3 N0M0, with maximum diameters ranging from roughly 4 to 10 cm. Each sample produced roughly 3.5 to 7.13 million productive TCRbeta reads, and read depth showed no significant difference between tissue types. The study combined TCRbeta repertoire sequencing, expression microarrays and whole-exome sequencing across five regions of each liver tumor, with adjacent normal tissue and blood. TCRbeta repertoire sequencing covered about 35 specimens from 5 patients: roughly 25 tumor regions, 5 adjacent noncancerous liver tissues and 5 peripheral blood samples. High reproducibility was observed for the technical replicate repertoires, with mean shared-clone rates approximately 0.9 and correlation coefficients above 0.98.

Blood RNA was extracted from unsorted whole blood with TRIzol reagent; germline DNA came from the DNeasy Blood & Tissue kit. Patients had chronic HBV infection and were treatment-naive at sampling. Before surgery, about 4 milliliters of peripheral blood were collected into K2EDTA tubes. TCRbeta-specific cDNA was reverse-transcribed from roughly 500 ng total RNA using a constant-region primer and ProtoScript II reverse transcriptase. TCRbeta libraries were built with three nested multiplex PCR rounds, a slightly modified ARM-PCR procedure. Each of the first two PCR rounds ran for around 10 cycles using multiplex TRBV1-TRBV30 forward primers together with a Cbeta reverse primer. A final 25-cycle PCR with Deep VentR polymerase added sample barcodes and Illumina adapters. Before sequencing, amplicons between 200 and 500 bp were purified from gel using a QIAquick gel extraction kit. An Illumina HiSeq 2500 was used to sequence the TCRbeta amplicons with 250-bp paired-end reads. The study's processing was this. Trimmomatic v0.33 was used to quality-trim the reads, and FLASH v1.2.11 was used to merge paired reads so that full CDR3 sequences could be recovered. V, D and J germline segments were assigned to the rearranged TCRbeta sequences using MiGEC v1.2.1b. Clonotype statistics and Shannon-Wiener diversity indices were computed with VDJtools v1.0.0. Except for diversity analysis, only each sample's 250 most abundant clonotypes were used in subsequent analyses to reduce sampling bias. Using fastp at Q25 and MiXCR, TCRdb reprocessed the public reads and kept productive beta chains. For every CDR3 protein sequence, its rows merge into one entry that carries the most common genes and DNA. For this entry, the V and J calls and clone size follow TCRdb and not the study's own pipeline. Across this sample there are over 250,000 distinct CDR3 sequences, with 45% to 70% seen only once. Approximately 15% of the sample lies in the top ten.

Spanning cysteine to phenylalanine, the CDR3 consists of 14 amino acids. Only the CDR3 portion is preserved as DNA: 42 bases, with reading frame beginning at the first base. V has 5 bases trimmed and J has 5 bases trimmed; junction bases matching no gene number 6. Overall results and qualifications from the work: Since the samples were bulk and unsorted, there was no way to compare CD4+ and CD8+ T cell repertoires. With just a handful of patients in the study, the authors point out that the findings should be validated in a larger study. Pairs of tumor regions showed greater repertoire overlap (mean 36%) than tumor-adjacent pairs (around 17%) or tumor-blood pairs (around 15%), which is consistent with antigen-driven expansion. The top 250 clones made up a significantly larger repertoire fraction in tumors than in blood (p = 0.039). Only the TCR beta chain was sequenced, so true repertoire diversity is likely underestimated because unpaired alpha chains were not captured.

Worth noting for this clonotype: Its antigen is still unknown. Qualities for individual bases were not recorded, and no much larger clone is one base off.

Sample: peripheral blood. The TCR originated in a woman aged 25 to 39 with primary liver carcinoma and hepatitis B virus infection. The sequence joins TRBV12-3 or TRBV12-4 to TRBJ2-1, with TRBD1 identical over 7 junction bases. The DNA sequence is TGTGCCAGCAGTCACAGGGGCCACGACAATGAGCAGTTCTTC. Protein translation: CASSHRGHDNEQFF.